The rows below give T cell receptor beta chains drawn from one sample of a study of blood T cell repertoires in COVID-19. The table came from immunoSEQ multiplex PCR; TCRdb's copy has only in-frame clones and leaves some out. The table records roughly 60,000 clones, 92% of them present only once. The sequenced material came from peripheral blood. The source of these receptors is a man aged 50 to 59 with active COVID-19. CDR3s include the opening cysteine and the closing phenylalanine or tryptophan. The order of the fields is D gene, J gene, V gene, clone size, CDR3 DNA, CDR3 protein. A D gene is named only where the DNA matches it firmly. The listing skips clone size in some rows; elsewhere it reads once, few, many or a size class.

-,TRBJ2-1,TRBV7-8,-,TGTGCCAGCAGCTTTCAAGGGGTCGGGTATGAGCAGTTCTTC,CASSFQGVGYEQFF
-,TRBJ1-1,TRBV6-5,-,TGTGCCAGCAGTACCCGACTTGAGAACACTGAAGCTTTCTTT,CASSTRLENTEAFF
-,TRBJ1-2,TRBV5-1,once,TGCGCCAGCAGCTACCGGACAGCCTATGGCTACACCTTC,CASSYRTAYGYTF
TRBD2,TRBJ2-1,TRBV7-3,-,TGTGCCAGCAGCTCTGGACTAGCGGACTACAATGAGCAGTTCTTC,CASSSGLADYNEQFF
TRBD1,TRBJ2-7,TRBV5-5,-,TGTGCCAGCAGCCGGGACAGGGGTAGGGAGCAGTACTTC,CASSRDRGREQYF
-,TRBJ1-2,TRBV28,-,TGTGCCAGCAGTTTGGAGGGTTGGGGCTACACCTTC,CASSLEGWGYTF
TRBD1,TRBJ1-6,TRBV11-3,-,TGTGCCAGCAGCTCCCGGGACAGGGCCTCACCCCTCCACTTT,CASSSRDRASPLHF
TRBD1,TRBJ2-4,TRBV5-1,-,TGCGCCAGCAGCTCCGGACAGGGACAGGACAAAAACATTCAGTACTTC,CASSSGQGQDKNIQYF
TRBD1,TRBJ1-2,TRBV11-2,once,TGTGCCAGCAGCTTAGAAGGGGGCAGTGGCTACACCTTC,CASSLEGGSGYTF
-,TRBJ2-1,TRBV7-9,-,TGTGCCAGCAGCTTGAGCTCGCTCCGTGAGCAGTTCTTC,CASSLSSLREQFF
-,TRBJ2-1,TRBV7-2,-,TGTGCCAGCAGCCGCCCGGGACACATGAGGGACAATGAGCAGTTCTTC,CASSRPGHMRDNEQFF
-,TRBJ1-1,TRBV27,-,TGTGCCAGCAGGTCCTGGGAGGGGAGGACTGAAGCTTTCTTT,CASRSWEGRTEAFF
TRBD1,TRBJ1-2,TRBV10-3,-,TGTGCCATCAGTAGGGACCCGGACAGGGGGCCGGAGACGTATGGCTACACCTTC,CAISRDPDRGPETYGYTF
TRBD1,TRBJ1-1,TRBV7-6,-,TGTGCCAGCAGCTTAGTTGGGACAGATGGGGCTTTCTTT,CASSLVGTDGAFF
TRBD2,TRBJ2-1,TRBV5-1,-,TGCGCCAGCAGCCTCGGGGGTAGCGGGAGTGGAGCCTACAATGAGCAGTTCTTC,CASSLGGSGSGAYNEQFF
-,TRBJ1-2,TRBV28,-,TGTGCCAGCAGTTTGAGGGAATGGTATGGCTACACCTTC,CASSLREWYGYTF
-,TRBJ1-1,TRBV28,-,TGTGCCAGCAGTTTAAACGGGGGGCGAAGTACTGAAGCTTTCTTT,CASSLNGGRSTEAFF
-,TRBJ2-7,TRBV4-1,-,TGCGCCAGCAGCCAAGTAGGGCTAGCCGGGCACGAGCAGTACTTC,CASSQVGLAGHEQYF
TRBD1,TRBJ2-2,TRBV4-1,-,TGCGCCAGCAGCCAGAGGGACAGGGAAACCGGGGAGCTGTTTTTT,CASSQRDRETGELFF
-,TRBJ2-3,TRBV6-2/TRBV6-3,-,TGTGCCAGCAGCCATAAGGAGGTCTTAGGACCCATCAACACAGATACGCAGTATTTT,CASSHKEVLGPINTDTQYF
TRBD1,TRBJ1-5,TRBV28,-,TGTGCCAGTTCCGGGACAGGGGGCAATCAGCCCCAGCATTTT,CASSGTGGNQPQHF
-,TRBJ2-7,TRBV11-1,-,TGTGCCAGCAACAGGGGTGGACGGGAGGGCGAGCAGTACTTC,CASNRGGREGEQYF
-,TRBJ1-1,TRBV6-5,-,TGTGCCAGCAGTCCCGGACTTCTGAACACTGAAGCTTTCTTT,CASSPGLLNTEAFF
TRBD2,TRBJ2-5,TRBV2,-,TGTGCCAGTAACCTTGGCGGGAGACAACAAGAGACCCAGTACTTC,CASNLGGRQQETQYF
-,TRBJ2-7,TRBV5-4,-,TGTGCCAGCAGCTTGGATGAGGTCTACGAGCAGTACTTC,CASSLDEVYEQYF
-,TRBJ2-3,TRBV28,once,TGTGCCAGCAGTTTAGGCGGAACAGATACGCAGTATTTT,CASSLGGTDTQYF
TRBD1,TRBJ2-7,TRBV28,-,TGTGCCAGCAGCAGGACAGGGGGTTCCTACGAGCAGTACTTC,CASSRTGGSYEQYF
TRBD1,TRBJ2-5,TRBV5-1,-,TGCGCCAGCAGCTCCCTCGGGACAGAGCAAGAGACCCAGTACTTC,CASSSLGTEQETQYF
TRBD2,TRBJ2-7,TRBV7-3,-,TGTGCCAGCAGCCCGGGGGGAGGCCCCCTTGTCGAGCAGTACTTC,CASSPGGGPLVEQYF
-,TRBJ1-4,TRBV4-1,-,TGCGCCAGCAGCCAACGAGACAGACTGTTTTTT,CASSQRDRLFF
TRBD2,TRBJ2-7,TRBV10-3,few,TGTGCCATCAGTGACCTATCTAGCGGGTTAACCTACGAGCAGTACTTC,CAISDLSSGLTYEQYF
TRBD1,TRBJ1-1,TRBV7-2,-,TGTGCCAGCAGCCCCCGACAGGGGTGGAGGACTGAAGCTTTCTTT,CASSPRQGWRTEAFF
TRBD1,TRBJ1-5,TRBV6-2/TRBV6-3,once,TGTGCCAGCAGCTCGGACAGGGTCCAGCCCCAGCATTTT,CASSSDRVQPQHF
TRBD2,TRBJ2-1,TRBV6-5,-,TGTGCCAGCAGACTAACTAGCGCGCCCTACAATGAGCAGTTCTTC,CASRLTSAPYNEQFF
-,TRBJ2-5,TRBV5-3,-,TGTGCCAGAAGCCCGGAGCGGACGGGAGAGCAAGAGACCCAGTACTTC,CARSPERTGEQETQYF
-,TRBJ2-5,TRBV2,-,TGTGCCAGCACGCCGACAGAAGAGACCCAGTACTTC,CASTPTEETQYF
-,TRBJ2-3,TRBV5-6,-,TGTGCCAGCAGCTTCTTCCAGGCCTTAAACTCCCCCCATACGCAGTATTTT,CASSFFQALNSPHTQYF
TRBD1,TRBJ1-1,TRBV11-2,-,TGTGCCAGCAGCTTAACAGGGACAGTACACACTGAAGCTTTCTTT,CASSLTGTVHTEAFF
TRBD2,TRBJ2-5,TRBV7-2,-,TGTGCCAGCAGCATCGGCGCTAGCGGGGGGGCGGGGACCCAGTACTTC,CASSIGASGGAGTQYF
-,TRBJ2-7,TRBV19,-,TGTGCCAGTAGTCCGCGACTCTCCTACGAGCAGTACTTC,CASSPRLSYEQYF
TRBD1,TRBJ1-2,TRBV18,-,TGTGCCAGCTCAGGGACAGGTCCTCAAACCTATGGCTACACCTTC,CASSGTGPQTYGYTF
-,TRBJ2-4,TRBV5-6,-,TGTGCCAGCAGCTTGGGGACTGAGGGTGCCAAAAACATTCAGTACTTC,CASSLGTEGAKNIQYF